The 21 T cell receptor beta chains below were found in one sample sequenced in a study of blood T cell repertoires in COVID-19. This table comes from immunoSEQ multiplex PCR, and its TCRdb copy is limited to in-frame clones, with some not included. The sample records some 25,000 clones, over 70% being singletons. The specimen sequenced was peripheral blood. These receptor sequences come from a man in his fifties or sixties with active or convalescent COVID-19.

The chain combines TRBV5-4 with TRBJ2-1; D gene ambiguous. The germline V and J ends were trimmed by 2 bases and 5 bases, with 2 bases remaining between them. This CDR3 is built from 11 residues. Germline V gene sequence: CDR1 SGHNT, CDR2 YYREEE (reference sequence). CDR3 in DNA: TGTGCCAGCAGCTTTAACAATGAGCAGTTCTTC. Translation: CASSFNNEQFF.

The chain uses TRBV19 and TRBJ2-7, with D perhaps matching TRBD1 (5 bases). Germline assignment: CDR1 LNHDA and CDR2 SQIVND (reference sequence). Between the trimmed V and J ends, which lost 1 base and 2 bases, there was a span of 6 bases. This CDR3 spans 13 amino acids. The CDR3 loop reads CASSIGQPYEQYF. CDR3 nucleotide sequence: TGTGCCAGTAGTATAGGACAGCCCTACGAGCAGTACTTC. The entire variable domain, with the rest obtained from reference TRBV19 and TRBJ2-7, is as follows: DGGITQSPKYLFRKEGQNVTLSCEQNLNHDAMYWYRQDPGQGLRLIYYSQIVNDFQKGDIAEGYSVSREKKESFPLTVTSAQKNPTAFYLCASSIGQPYEQYFGPGTRLTVT.

J is TRBJ2-1 and V is TRBV11-2; 15 bases line up with TRBD2. The CDR3 consists of 14 residues. The J segment lost 14 bases and the V segment lost 3 bases, leaving 5 bases of the junction unmatched. Germline assignment: CDR1 SGHAT and CDR2 FQNNGV. CDR3: CASSFGLAGGPKFF. The CDR3 nucleotides are TGTGCCAGCAGCTTTGGACTAGCGGGAGGGCCGAAGTTCTTC.

The V and J genes are TRBV15 and TRBJ2-5; a weak D match, TRBD2 (6 bases). This CDR3 is built from 18 residues. Germline V gene sequence: CDR1 LNHNV, CDR2 YYDKDF (reference sequence). Trimming shortened V by 0 bases and J by 5 bases, and 22 bases separated the two germline ends. CDR3 loop: CATSRDSMRDHKWETQYF. The DNA for the CDR3 is TGTGCCACCAGCAGAGATTCCATGCGGGACCACAAGTGGGAGACCCAGTACTTC.

The chain has TRBV27 and TRBJ1-1, with a weak D call TRBD1 (5 bases). Trimming cost V 5 bases and J 6 bases, with 13 bases left between them. Germline CDR1 MNHEY, CDR2 SMNVEV (reference sequence). The CDR3 is made up of 13 amino acids. The CDR3: CASSGPGGSEAFF. The CDR3 DNA follows: TGTGCCAGCAGTGGACCCGGGGGGTCTGAAGCTTTCTTT.

V gene TRBV5-1 combines with J gene TRBJ2-7; maybe TRBD1 (6 bases). The CDR3 length is 16 residues. The V gene lost 0 bases and the J gene lost 5 bases, with 18 bases spanning the gap. Germline V gene sequence: CDR1 SGHRS, CDR2 YFSETQ. In DNA, the CDR3 is TGCGCCAGCAGCTTGGCCTCTGGGGGCTTAAGCGACGAGCAGTACTTC. The encoded protein is CASSLASGGLSDEQYF.

This sequence joins TRBV25-1 and TRBJ2-1, with TRBD1 identical over 8 bases. The CDR3 runs to 16 residues. Germline assignment: CDR1 MGHDK and CDR2 SYGVNS. V lost 4 bases to trimming and J lost 4 bases; unmatched junction nucleotides: 9. The CDR3 reads CASSGLDRAVYNEQFF. The DNA of the CDR3 is TGTGCCAGCAGTGGGCTGGACAGGGCGGTTTACAATGAGCAGTTCTTC.

This clone was found once. This sequence joins TRBV27 and TRBJ2-1; 8 bases are shared with TRBD2. V lost 5 bases, J lost 12 bases, and 12 bases stayed unmatched. This CDR3 spans 14 amino acids. Per the germline V gene, CDR1 is MNHEY and CDR2 is SMNVEV (reference sequence). CDR3 residues: CASSAGPGGGGQFF. The DNA for the CDR3 is TGTGCCAGCAGTGCGGGGCCGGGGGGGGGTGGGCAGTTCTTC.

This CDR3 reads CAWSVGGINQPQHF. The CDR3 DNA follows: TGTGCCTGGAGTGTCGGGGGAATCAATCAGCCCCAGCATTTT. The chain joins TRBV30 to TRBJ1-5; maybe TRBD1 (5 bases). This CDR3 spans 14 amino acids. V was cut by 0 bases and J by 3 bases, with 9 bases left in between. Germline loops: CDR1 GTSNPN, CDR2 SVGIG (reference sequence).

The chain has TRBV7-9 and TRBJ2-2, with D perhaps TRBD2 (6 bases). V was cut by 0 bases and J by 5 bases, with 13 bases left in between. This CDR3 comprises 16 residues. Germline CDR1 reads SEHNR; CDR2 reads FQNEAQ (reference sequence). CDR3 sequence (DNA): TGTGCCAGCAGCTTAGCGCATTGGGGGGATACCGGGGAGCTGTTTTTT. As protein: CASSLAHWGDTGELFF. The variable domain in full, completed from reference TRBV7-9 and TRBJ2-2, reads DTGVSQNPRHKITKRGQNVTFRCDPISEHNRLYWYRQTLGQGPEFLTYFQNEAQLEKSRLLSDRFSAERPKGSFSTLEIQRTEQGDSAMYLCASSLAHWGDTGELFFGEGSRLTVL.

The genes are TRBV5-1 and TRBJ1-4; TRBD1 matches at 8 bases. Trimming at V came to 3 bases and at J to 8 bases, leaving 9 bases not matched to a gene. The CDR3 spans 15 residues. The germline CDR1 and CDR2 sequences are SGHRS and YFSETQ. The CDR3 region is CASSSPDRGYEKLFF. The CDR3 coding sequence is TGCGCCAGCAGCTCCCCAGACAGGGGTTACGAAAAACTGTTTTTT.

About this clone itself: Sequence at one end of the junction differs from germline and may be a read error. V usage is TRBV6-5 and J usage is TRBJ2-1; D is unclear. Germline V lookup: CDR1 MNHEY, CDR2 SVGAGI. The CDR3 extends over 13 amino acids. The CDR3 DNA is TGTGCCAGCAGTGACTCTTATTTGTATGAGCAGTTCTTC. Translating gives CASSDSYLYEQFF.

This clone was picked up a small number of times. At one end, the junction sequence differs from germline, possibly due to a read error. The chain is built from TRBV15 and TRBJ1-2; 7 nucleotides line up with TRBD1. The CDR3 is 13 residues long. CDR1 is LNHNV and CDR2 is YYDKDF in the germline V gene (reference sequence). The CDR3 here is CATSRDREDGYTF. DNA of the CDR3: TGTGCCACCAGCCGAGACAGGGAGGATGGCTACACCTTC.

The genes are TRBV6-5 and TRBJ1-1; D is perhaps TRBD1 (6 bases). The V end lost 6 bases, the J end lost 5 bases, and 13 bases lay between the germline ends. Germline V gives CDR1 MNHEY, CDR2 SVGAGI. The CDR3 sequence is 13 residues long. In DNA, the CDR3 is TGTGCCAGCAGCTCCGGGGGGCGTACTGAAGCTTTCTTT. It translates to CASSSGGRTEAFF.

This chain connects TRBV4-2 to TRBJ1-1; TRBD1 might be the D (6 bases). CDR1 is LGHNA and CDR2 is YNFKEQ in the germline V gene. Deletions cut 11 bases from V and 6 bases from J, with 16 bases between. The CDR3 is made up of 12 amino acids. This CDR3 is CAFRSRGAEAFF. The CDR3 DNA sequence: TGTGCCTTCAGATCCAGGGGTGCTGAAGCTTTCTTT.

The chain uses TRBV5-4 and TRBJ2-6; perhaps TRBD1 as D (5 bases). The germline V gene has CDR1 SGHNT and CDR2 YYREEE (reference sequence). V lost 5 bases, J lost 3 bases, and 9 bases lay in between. This CDR3 region has 14 residues. The CDR3 is CASSAGYGANVLTF. CDR3 coding DNA: TGTGCCAGCAGTGCAGGGTATGGGGCCAACGTCCTGACTTTC.

The CDR3 sequence: CAPRGRGGRGYEQYF. CDR3 in DNA: TGTGCCCCCAGGGGGCGGGGGGGCCGAGGCTACGAGCAGTACTTC. The gene calls are TRBV28 and TRBJ2-7; D is possibly TRBD2 (9 bases). Germline V CDR1 and CDR2: MDHEN, SYDVKM. Trimming removed 11 bases at V and 3 bases at J, with 23 bases between. CDR3 length: 15 amino acids.

This chain joins TRBV7-9 and TRBJ1-3; D gene uncertain. V lost 5 bases and J lost 4, with 9 bases in between. In germline, CDR1 is SEHNR, CDR2 FQNEAQ (reference sequence). The CDR3 consists of 13 residues. DNA of the CDR3: TGTGCCAGCAGCCACCGGGAGGGAAACACCATATATTTT. This gives the protein CASSHREGNTIYF.

The rearrangement links TRBV6-1 to TRBJ2-1; D is possibly TRBD1 (5 bases). Germline CDR1 and CDR2: MNHNS and SASEGT. The CDR3 runs to 16 residues. Trimming shortened V by 4 bases and J by 5 bases, and 18 bases separated the two germline ends. CDR3 sequence: CASSAPPGIVNNEQFF. CDR3 sequence (DNA): TGTGCCAGCAGTGCCCCGCCAGGGATAGTGAACAATGAGCAGTTCTTC.

This chain uses TRBV10-1 with TRBJ1-3; no reliable D call. Germline V gene lookup returns CDR1 WNHNN and CDR2 SYGVQD (reference sequence). The ends were cut back, 5 bases at V and 0 bases at J, with 11 bases in the middle. The CDR3 totals 15 residues. As DNA, the CDR3 is TGCGCCAGCAGTCCGACACTCTCCTCTGGAAACACCATATATTTT. It encodes CASSPTLSSGNTIYF.

The chain employs TRBV10-3 and TRBJ2-1; tentative D call: TRBD2 (5 bases). V dropped 3 bases and J dropped 6 bases, with 15 bases sitting between them. Germline CDR1 and CDR2: ENHRY and SYGVKD. This CDR3 spans 15 amino acids. The CDR3 region has the DNA TGTGCCATCAGTGAACGACACGCCCGGGGCAATGAGCAGTTCTTC. Translating it yields CAISERHARGNEQFF.